The 32 T cell receptor beta chains below all came from one sample that was sequenced in a study of blood T cell repertoires in COVID-19. Data came from immunoSEQ multiplex PCR; TCRdb stores just in-frame clones and leaves some out. The table shows some 110,000 clones, with around 80% occurring only once. Sequences were obtained from peripheral blood. The receptors stem from a man between 60 and 75 years old with active or convalescent COVID-19.

This clone occurred a few times. The chain joins TRBV9 to TRBJ2-2; D ambiguous. V dropped 0 bases and J dropped 1 base, with 7 bases sitting between them. The CDR3 runs 15 residues. Germline assignment: CDR1 SGDLS and CDR2 YYNGEE. Here the CDR3 reads CASSVGAGNTGELFF. In nucleotides, the CDR3 is TGTGCCAGCAGCGTAGGGGCCGGGAACACCGGGGAGCTGTTTTTT.

This clone was counted once. The rearrangement joins TRBV12-3 or TRBV12-4 to TRBJ2-2; 8 bases agree with TRBD2. The length of the CDR3 is 13 residues. Trimming cost V 7 bases and J 8 bases; bases outside gene matches: 6. CDR3 residues: CASKREGSGELFF. The CDR3 bases are TGTGCCAGCAAACGGGAGGGATCTGGGGAGCTGTTTTTT.

This clone was observed a few times. The chain couples TRBV7-9 to TRBJ2-7; maybe TRBD2 (6 bases). Germline loops: CDR1 SEHNR, CDR2 FQNEAQ (reference sequence). The CDR3 is 15 residues long. V gave up 5 bases and J gave up 0 bases, with 14 bases separating them. The CDR3 loop is CASSPRTGGSYEQYF. In DNA form, the CDR3 reads TGTGCCAGCAGCCCTAGGACCGGGGGCTCCTACGAGCAGTACTTC.

This clone was detected only a few times. An end of the junction differs from the germline gene, which may be a read error. The genes are TRBV7-9 and TRBJ2-2; maybe TRBD1 (10 bases). The CDR3 totals 15 residues. The V gene's germline CDR1 is SEHNR and CDR2 FQNEAQ (reference sequence). CDR3 nucleotide sequence: TGTGCCAGCAGCCTAGCGGGACAGGGGTCCGGGGAGCTGTTTTTT. Its protein is CASSLAGQGSGELFF.

The chain is built from TRBV11-2 and TRBJ1-4, with 7 bases identical to TRBD1. V shed 7 bases, J shed 5 bases, and the junction held 7 bases outside the gene matches. The CDR3 is made up of 14 amino acids. Germline CDR1 SGHAT, CDR2 FQNNGV. CDR3 nucleotides: TGTGCCAGCAACCTAGGGGGCTGGAATGAAAAACTGTTTTTT. Its protein product is CASNLGGWNEKLFF.

The V and J genes are TRBV4-1 and TRBJ1-3, with no clear D. Trimming removed 0 bases from V and 4 bases from J, with 7 bases in between. Germline V CDR1 and CDR2: MGHRA, YSYEKL. This CDR3 comprises 14 residues. The CDR3 nucleotides read TGCGCCAGCAGCCAAGATGCCCGGGGAAACACCATATATTTT. Translating it yields CASSQDARGNTIYF.

A few counts support this clone. The chain employs TRBV2 and TRBJ2-7; D uncertain. V was clipped by 6 bases and J by 0 bases, with 15 bases between them. The CDR3 is 15 amino acids. Germline loops: CDR1 SNHLY, CDR2 FYNNEI. The CDR3 is CASRATPLSSYEQYF. The CDR3 nucleotides are TGTGCCAGCAGGGCGACTCCTTTAAGCTCCTACGAGCAGTACTTC.

In this sample, this clone turned up once. This rearrangement joins TRBV3-1 (or the pseudogene TRBV3-2) to TRBJ2-1, with 7 bases fitting TRBD1. The CDR3 spans 16 residues. Unmatched junction bases numbered 9, after V lost 4 bases and J lost 3 bases. CDR1 is LGHDT and CDR2 is YNNKEL in the germline V gene (reference sequence). Written as DNA, the CDR3 is TGTGCCAGCAGCCCGCGGACAGGCTCGGACTACAATGAGCAGTTCTTC. It specifies CASSPRTGSDYNEQFF.

The rearrangement joins TRBV29-1 to TRBJ1-1, with D perhaps matching TRBD1 (5 bases). The CDR3 is 13 amino acids. The V end lost 4 bases, the J end lost 0 bases, and 9 bases lay between the germline ends. From germline, CDR1 is SQVTM and CDR2 ANQGSEA. The CDR3 loop reads CSVAGEMNTEAFF. The CDR3 coding sequence is TGCAGCGTTGCGGGGGAGATGAACACTGAAGCTTTCTTT. Full variable domain (remainder filled in from reference TRBV29-1 and TRBJ1-1): SAVISQKPSRDICQRGTSLTIQCQVDSQVTMMFWYRQQPGQSLTLIATANQGSEATYESGFVIDKFPISRPNLTFSTLTVSNMSPEDSSIYLCSVAGEMNTEAFFGQGTRLTVV.

The V call is TRBV10-3, the J call TRBJ2-2; 8 nucleotides match TRBD2. The germline gives CDR1 ENHRY, CDR2 SYGVKD. The CDR3 runs 14 residues. Trimming cost V 11 bases and J 3 bases; bases outside gene matches: 8. CDR3 DNA: TGTGCCGCGGGGGGAGGGGTTGACACCGGGGAGCTGTTTTTT. Protein: CAAGGGVDTGELFF.

The chain employs TRBV7-2 and TRBJ1-2; 11 positions agree with TRBD1. Germline V gene data show CDR1 as SGHTA and CDR2 as FQGNSA. The CDR3 totals 17 residues. V shed 5 bases, J shed 5 bases, and the junction held 13 bases outside the gene matches. CDR3 DNA: TGTGCCAGCAGCCGTATATCGGGACAGGGGGAGGGTTATGGCTACACCTTC. Protein sequence: CASSRISGQGEGYGYTF.

Only a few counts were recorded for this clone. For the CDR3, the DNA is TGTGCCAGCAGTTTCACAGGGTTCGCGGGGAACACTGAAGCTTTCTTT. Residues: CASSFTGFAGNTEAFF. The V and J genes are TRBV6-5 and TRBJ1-1; tentative D call: TRBD1 (6 bases). The CDR3 loop spans 16 amino acids. The V gene lost 4 bases and the J gene lost 1 base, with 16 bases spanning the gap. Germline assignment: CDR1 MNHEY and CDR2 SVGAGI.

The CDR3 loop is CASSRDPRGTNYGYTF. As DNA, the CDR3 is TGTGCCAGCAGCCGCGACCCCAGGGGTACTAACTATGGCTACACCTTC. The chain uses TRBV5-4 and TRBJ1-2; the D gene is possibly TRBD1 (6 bases). The CDR3 is 16 residues long. Trimming removed 4 bases from V and 0 bases from J, with 16 bases in between. Germline V lookup: CDR1 SGHNT, CDR2 YYREEE (reference sequence).

This clone has just one count. The V call is TRBV19, the J call TRBJ2-3; D is ambiguous. V was pared by 6 bases and J by 0 bases, with 4 bases between. This CDR3 is built from 12 residues. From germline, CDR1 is LNHDA and CDR2 SQIVND (reference sequence). The CDR3 nucleotides read TGTGCCAGTAGCCTTAGCACAGATACGCAGTATTTT. Translation gives CASSLSTDTQYF. Supplemented by reference TRBV19 and TRBJ2-3, the full variable domain reads DGGITQSPKYLFRKEGQNVTLSCEQNLNHDAMYWYRQDPGQGLRLIYYSQIVNDFQKGDIAEGYSVSREKKESFPLTVTSAQKNPTAFYLCASSLSTDTQYFGPGTRLTVL.

The genes are TRBV2 and TRBJ1-1, with 8 nucleotides matching TRBD1. CDR1 is SNHLY and CDR2 is FYNNEI in the germline V gene. J was trimmed by 1 base and V by 7 bases; bases with no gene match: 2. This CDR3 is 13 amino acids long. The CDR3 protein is CASKTGENTEAFF. DNA of the CDR3: TGTGCCAGCAAGACAGGGGAGAACACTGAAGCTTTCTTT.

The V and J genes are TRBV9 and TRBJ1-2; D uncertain. Trimming removed 0 bases from V and 8 bases from J, with 14 bases in between. There are 14 residues in the CDR3. Germline V gene lookup returns CDR1 SGDLS and CDR2 YYNGEE. The CDR3, as DNA: TGTGCCAGCAGCGTAGAGGAGGGTATGGGGGGCTACACCTTC. Translating gives CASSVEEGMGGYTF.

The chain has TRBV7-8 and TRBJ2-3; D gene uncertain. Trimming removed 1 base at V and 6 bases at J, with 8 bases between. CDR1 is SGHVS, CDR2 FQNEAQ, per germline. There are 13 residues in the CDR3. The CDR3 spells CASSLGGPDTQYF. The CDR3 DNA follows: TGTGCCAGCAGCTTAGGTGGGCCGGATACGCAGTATTTT. The entire variable domain, with the rest obtained from reference TRBV7-8 and TRBJ2-3, is as follows: GAGVSQSPRYKVAKRGQDVALRCDPISGHVSLFWYQQALGQGPEFLTYFQNEAQLDKSGLPSDRFFAERPEGSVSTLKIQRTQQEDSAVYLCASSLGGPDTQYFGPGTRLTVL.

The CDR3 nucleotides are TGTGCCAGCAGTGAGGACAGTCGAGCTTTCTTT. Encoded protein: CASSEDSRAFF. The chain combines TRBV12-3 or TRBV12-4 with TRBJ1-1, with D possibly being TRBD1 (6 bases). The CDR3 is made up of 11 amino acids. Trimming cost V 5 bases and J 10 bases, with 11 bases left between them.

This clone was seen a single time. The gene calls are TRBV21-1 and TRBJ2-3; the table names TRBD1, a call not compared with the DNA. TRBV21-1 is listed as a pseudogene. The CDR3 contains 13 residues. CDR3 bases: TGTGCCAGCCCAGGGGCTAGCACAGATACGCAGTATTTT. Residues: CASPGASTDTQYF.

The genes are TRBV5-4 and TRBJ2-1; 11 nucleotides align to TRBD1. Germline V gene data show CDR1 as SGHNT and CDR2 as YYREEE (reference sequence). This CDR3 spans 16 amino acids. V was clipped by 3 bases and J by 4 bases; unmatched bases: 6. CDR3 protein: CASSSRTGGRYNEQFF. The CDR3 region has the DNA TGTGCCAGCAGCTCCAGGACAGGGGGCAGGTACAATGAGCAGTTCTTC.

This clone was observed a handful of times. The chain combines TRBV14 with TRBJ2-2; 7 bases agree with TRBD1. Per the germline V gene, CDR1 is SGHDN and CDR2 is FVKESK. Losses at the gene ends were 4 bases for V and 6 bases for J; bases not matched to a gene: 5. CDR3 size: 14 residues. For the CDR3, the DNA is TGTGCCAGCAGCCCTCAAACAGGGGCCGGGGAGCTGTTTTTT. Its translation: CASSPQTGAGELFF. Based on the CDR3 plus reference TRBV14 and TRBJ2-2, the full variable domain is EAGVTQFPSHSVIEKGQTVTLRCDPISGHDNLYWYRRVMGKEIKFLLHFVKESKQDESGMPNNRFLAERTGGTYSTLKVQPAELEDSGVYFCASSPQTGAGELFFGEGSRLTVL.

This rearrangement joins TRBV12-3 or TRBV12-4 to TRBJ2-1; 9 positions agree with TRBD2. The CDR3 is 13 residues long. After removal of 5 bases from V and 7 bases from J, the junction contained 3 bases not matched to a gene. CDR3 sequence: CASSRTSVNEQFF. CDR3 nucleotides: TGTGCCAGCAGTAGGACTAGCGTGAATGAGCAGTTCTTC.

This clone was seen a single time. The chain has TRBV6-2 or TRBV6-3 and TRBJ2-5; 10 positions agree with TRBD2. V lost 6 bases, J lost 3 bases, and 4 bases stayed unmatched. This CDR3 has 14 residues. Germline CDR1 is MNHEY and CDR2 is SVGEGT. The CDR3 region is CASSSGLAEETQYF. CDR3 nucleotide sequence: TGTGCCAGCAGCTCTGGACTAGCGGAAGAGACCCAGTACTTC.

This chain connects TRBV24-1 to TRBJ2-1; 7 bases fit TRBD1. Germline trimming cut 0 bases from V and 6 bases from J; bases unmatched to any gene: 7. This CDR3 contains 16 residues. CDR1 and CDR2 (germline): KGHDR, SFDVKD. Written as DNA, the CDR3 is TGTGCCACCAGTGATTTGCCCTTGGGACAGAGCAATGAGCAGTTCTTC. Protein: CATSDLPLGQSNEQFF.

The J gene is TRBJ2-7, the V gene TRBV6-7, with D maybe TRBD1 (6 bases). TRBV6-7 qualifies as an ORF whose function is uncertain. The CDR3 is made up of 12 amino acids. Trimming removed 9 bases at V and 0 bases at J, with 9 bases between. The CDR3 is CASDRSSYEQYF. The CDR3 coding sequence is TGTGCCAGTGACAGGAGCTCCTACGAGCAGTACTTC.

V is TRBV6-4 and J is TRBJ2-3; a possible D gene is TRBD1 (6 bases). The CDR3 has 13 residues. Germline V gene lookup returns CDR1 MRHNA and CDR2 SNTAGT. The V end lost 3 bases, the J end lost 5 bases, and 9 bases lay between the germline ends. The CDR3 nucleotides read TGTGCCAGCAGTGAGGACAGCCAAGATACGCAGTATTTT. Residues: CASSEDSQDTQYF.

The chain joins TRBV18 to TRBJ2-7, with TRBD1 matching over 7 bases. The length of the CDR3 is 16 residues. The V segment lost 6 bases and the J segment 0 bases; nucleotides outside the gene matches: 11. Per the germline V gene, CDR1 is KGHSH and CDR2 is LQKENI. This CDR3 is CASSLRDSDYSYEQYF. The CDR3 DNA follows: TGTGCCAGCTCGCTTCGGGACAGCGATTACTCCTACGAGCAGTACTTC.

V gene TRBV5-1 combines with J gene TRBJ1-2; TRBD1 aligns across 8 bases. Germline CDR1 is SGHRS and CDR2 is YFSETQ. The length of the CDR3 is 14 residues. Trimming removed 0 bases from V and 8 bases from J; junction bases left unmatched: 6. CDR3 coding DNA: TGCGCCAGCAGCTTGGGCGGGACAGGAGCCGGCTACACCTTC. This translates into CASSLGGTGAGYTF.

The chain has TRBV30 and TRBJ2-1; TRBD2 matches 13 bases. The CDR3 totals 14 residues. J lost 8 bases, V lost 4 bases, and 5 bases had no gene match. The germline V gene encodes CDR1 GTSNPN and CDR2 SVGIG (reference sequence). CDR3 sequence (DNA): TGTGCCTGGAAGGGACTAGCGGGATATCATGAGCAGTTCTTC. Amino acid sequence: CAWKGLAGYHEQFF.

CDR3 amino acids: CAWSGGGAGNTIYF. DNA of the CDR3: TGTGCCTGGAGTGGGGGAGGGGCTGGAAACACCATATATTTT. This rearrangement joins TRBV30 to TRBJ1-3; a weak D match, TRBD1 (5 bases). The CDR3 contains 14 residues. V was trimmed by 1 base and J by 2 bases, leaving 9 bases between them. Per germline, CDR1 GTSNPN and CDR2 SVGIG (reference sequence).

The J gene is TRBJ2-7, the V gene TRBV4-3; maybe TRBD1 (6 bases). Germline loops: CDR1 LGHNA, CDR2 YSLEER. The CDR3 has 13 amino acids. The V end was cut by 4 bases, the J end by 3 bases, with 10 bases between. CDR3 sequence reads: CASSRDKGYEQYF. CDR3 nucleotide sequence: TGCGCCAGCAGCCGGGACAAGGGCTACGAGCAGTACTTC.

This clone has just one count. The V and J genes are TRBV29-1 and TRBJ2-4; tentatively, D is TRBD2 (6 bases). Germline loops: CDR1 SQVTM, CDR2 ANQGSEA. This CDR3 comprises 12 residues. The V end was cut by 6 bases, the J end by 8 bases, with 14 bases between. The CDR3 DNA reads as TGCAGCGTCCGGGGGAACGTGGACATTCAGTACTTC. Amino acid sequence: CSVRGNVDIQYF.